One TCR beta chain is described in this entry. The data originate from a study of blood T cell repertoires in COVID-19. Study overall: Some COVID-19 samples were acute and others convalescent; all came from the United States, Italy and Spain. Sample material is recorded as cDNA or gDNA derived from T cells, B-cell-depleted T cells, or PBMCs.

Original handling: Amplifying reference gene primers gave estimates of nucleated cell counts. TCRdb keeps only in-frame clones here, not all; method: immunoSEQ multiplex PCR. D and trimming come from the DNA, and the V and J calls and clone size come from that table. There are 60,000 to 95,000 clones in the sample; more than 75% occur only once, and 16% lies in the top ten. The CDR3 has 15 residues. The V gene's germline CDR1 is MNHEY and CDR2 SVGAGI. V lost 0 bases and J 6 bases, leaving 12 bases between the germline ends. This chain connects TRBV6-5 to TRBJ1-5; possible D gene TRBD1, 6 bases. Sample: peripheral blood. The TCR was taken from a woman of 80 years or more with active or convalescent COVID-19. The CDR3 region has the DNA TGTGCCAGCAGTTACTCGAGGGGGTTTGGTCAGCCCCAGCATTTT. Translated, it gives CASSYSRGFGQPQHF.